The T cell receptor beta chain described here comes from a study of a mutant IDH1 vaccine in newly diagnosed glioma. Study-level background: Radiotherapy, temozolomide, or both had been given previously, and both were given to most.

Time point: week 47, end of study. With topical imiquimod, each dose of the vaccine consisted of 300 ug of mutant IDH1 20-mer peptide. On this clone: Antigen: not known.

The study, taken as a whole, reports: With respect to changes in top peripheral T cell clonotypes, pseudoprogression seemed unrelated.

The data were produced by immunoSEQ multiplex PCR, yet TCRdb's version contains in-frame clones alone and is incomplete. The sample lists around 50,000 clones, approximately 88% occurring once. Germline CDR1 and CDR2: SGHTS and YDEGEE. CDR3 length equals 15 residues. Trimming cost V 2 bases and J 5 bases, with 13 bases left between them. This clonotype was obtained from a woman aged 25 to 39 with glioma. Some clones in this sample may be carry-over from other donors' samples. This sequence joins TRBV5-8 and TRBJ2-2, with D possibly matching TRBD1 (6 bases). Sequencing used PBMCs, obtained from a glioma patient whose treatment included an IDH1 peptide vaccine. In nucleotides, the CDR3 is TGTGCCAGCAGCTTTGTCACAGGGCGTACCGGGGAGCTGTTTTTT. Protein product: CASSFVTGRTGELFF.